This T cell receptor (beta chain) stems from a study of cytomegalovirus exposure and HLA in healthy donors listed by TCRdb under 2017. Some background on the complete study: In an earlier analysis of roughly 500 of the donors, about 260 Gb of sequence data and 90 million to 120 million unique TCR beta sequences from some 170 million T cells were reported. An early release that covered several hundred HLA-typed donors contained approximately 290 gigabases of sequencing data and about 93 million unique TCR sequences. Of the roughly 390 genotyped donors, 65% to 90% fell in the genetic ancestry cluster associated with self-reported Caucasian donors. The aim of the study was to test whether cataloging public T cell receptors could identify signatures of past pathogen exposure. Using immunosequencing, the study profiled T cell repertoires from 666 subjects and related those repertoires to cytomegalovirus serostatus. A separate validation cohort of roughly 110 different subjects was used in addition to the approximately 670-subject first cohort. High-throughput TCR immunosequencing, statistical association of individual TCRs with disease status, and machine learning were combined to predict cytomegalovirus infection status. A later analysis re-examined previously published TCR beta repertoires from more than 650 donors and added high-resolution HLA genotyping to investigate patterns of TCR occurrence. Rather than drawing on any new phenotypic data, the later analysis identified candidate immune exposures from TCR beta sequences and the way those sequences occurred across donors. An earlier analysis of roughly 580 of the donors used high-throughput TCR beta sequencing to judge whether each TCR beta V gene segment behaved as functional or pseudogenic. Donor age, sex, ethnicity and CMV serostatus were collected together with the repertoire data. Genome-wide SNP genotypes for about 55% of the 666 donors were used in a later genetic analysis, which treated that subset as a discovery cohort. Every discovery cohort repertoire had been produced on one sequencing platform. HLA typing included class I and class II loci at four-digit resolution. The number of typed donors differed by locus: roughly 620-640 for A, B, C, DRB1 and DQB1; 500 to 550 for DQA1; 606 for DPA1; and roughly 450 for DPB1. A few DR-DQ haplotypes were treated as single units for association and clustering because of strong linkage in the cohort. Among about 400 genotyped donors of the cohort, an average of around 250,000 unique TCR beta nucleotide sequences was sequenced per donor, of which roughly 17% were non-productive. Results and caveats for the whole study, not just this receptor: Cytomegalovirus status was reported to be diagnosed by the classifier with high specificity and sensitivity in both the original and validation cohorts. In an earlier analysis of approximately 590 of the donors, most TCR beta V segments appeared in productive rearrangements about 87% or about 30% of the time, broadly matching IMGT annotations. Most TCR sequences were observed very rarely across donors, whereas some public TCRs were present in many individuals. Because the 87-base-pair reads could not distinguish some IMGT-functional V segments, including TRBV6-2 and TRBV6-3, those segments were excluded. This cohort had only TCR beta chains sequenced, and the lack of alpha or paired-chain data limited which features could be detected. In a later analysis, HLA-associated TCR beta chains were found to be more clonally expanded and to have lower generation probabilities than equally common non-associated chains. For the cohort, immune exposure information was limited to CMV serostatus. At a false discovery rate of 0.05, a later analysis linked fewer than 20,000 TCR beta sequences to specific HLA alleles. The sequencing pipeline was judged likely to have produced a cluster of highly shared sequence variants as a technical artifact. Correlated functional status among segregating V segments might reflect linkage disequilibrium, but an unknown experimental factor could not be ruled out. It was suggested by the authors that the approach could potentially be generalized to other disease states and immunological phenotypes. Because counts were too low, under 20 rarely observed V segments, including chromosome 9 orphons, were left out of the earlier analysis of 587 of the donors. In vitro tests confirmed that a few of the cytomegalovirus-associated TCR beta chains recognize cytomegalovirus antigens. A further reported finding was that TCR beta sequences accurately predicted the HLA-A and HLA-B alleles for most subjects in the first cohort. Several of the top co-occurrence clusters appeared to be linked to parvovirus B19, influenza, CMV and Epstein-Barr virus, according to a later analysis. Most CMV-associated TCR beta chains appeared to be HLA-restricted in a later analysis, and the HLA associations seemed to be driven largely by CMV exposure. When HLA alleles, especially DR and DQ, strongly co-occurred, TCR associations were difficult to assign to individual alleles. Sequencing depth was assumed to be roughly uniform across donors in the presence/absence analyses, though that assumption may not hold. A later genetic analysis associated a missense DCLRE1C variant with V-gene and J-gene trimming of TCR beta chains, and an independent cohort replicated the association. According to a later analysis, TCR association rates differed among HLA loci, with DRB1 alleles showing the most associated TCRs and HLA-C alleles showing the fewest. According to a later genetic analysis, donors in an Asian-associated ancestry cluster had fewer N-insertions in productive TCRs than the approximately 650-donor mean. HLA typing was unavailable for some donors at each locus, so association tests used only the typed subset. A total of 150 to 200 TCR beta chains were listed by the study as associated with cytomegalovirus.

Worth noting for this clone: No antigen is known for it.

The cohort comprised around 690 healthy bone marrow donors. At the time of sampling, every cohort member was nominally healthy, though immune exposures that went unrecorded were likely present. The donor was CMV seropositive and belonged to the group of about 290 seropositive cohort members. Every donor gave a peripheral blood sample, and the peripheral blood mononuclear cells from that sample were used for TCR beta sequencing. Genomic DNA extraction from the blood cell samples was performed with the Qiagen DNeasy Blood Extraction Kit. The library relied on the immunoSEQ multiplex PCR assay. A mixture of 60 forward primers for TCR Vbeta segments and 13 reverse primers for TCR Jbeta segments was used in the multiplex PCR. The CDR3 region of rearranged TCR beta genes was amplified from genomic DNA with a multiplex PCR assay. The amplified TCR beta libraries were sequenced on the Illumina HiSeq System as 87-base-pair reads. As for the original processing: A later analysis tallied roughly 80 million unique TCR beta chains across the roughly 610 repertoires, and approximately 9.9 million of those chains were shared by two or more donors. To remove PCR and sequencing errors, raw reads were error-corrected and collapsed into unique sequences using a nearest-neighbor algorithm that merged closely related sequences. CDR3 sequences were aligned to IMGT reference sequences to assign V, D and J gene segments. Each retained sequence needed at least a six-nucleotide match to both a V gene segment and a J gene segment. Rearrangements were called productive when the CDR3 lacked stop codons and stayed in frame with V and J; all others were non-productive. CDR3 was defined by IMGT convention, running from the second conserved V-encoded cysteine to the conserved J-encoded phenylalanine. Sequences without an unambiguous match to a single V gene segment were excluded from the earlier analysis of several hundred of the donors. An earlier analysis of 587 of the donors classified V segments as functional when productive rearrangements were above 56.7% and as segregating when the standard deviation between donors was above 5%. To diagnose cytomegalovirus status from the catalog of TCR beta chain sequences, a statistical classification framework was built. In a later analysis, V and J genes were assigned by comparing TCR nucleotide sequences against IMGT/GENE-DB human TR gene sequences. In a later analysis, CDR3 sequences and most-parsimonious VDJ recombination scenarios were assigned using the TCRdist pipeline. A later analysis defined each TCR beta chain by its CDR3 amino acid sequence plus V-gene family, and excluded reads lacking a unique V-gene family. In a later analysis, approximately 590 highly shared, low-generation-probability nucleotide sequences were removed to address suspected cross-contamination and a sequencing artifact. In a later analysis, a clonal expansion index was calculated for each public chain from normalized within-repertoire ranks of inferred template counts. A later analysis computed generation probabilities with a VDJ recombination model fitted to out-of-frame rearrangements, and checked the results against IGoR. In a later analysis, TCR-TCR, TCR-HLA and TCR-CMV co-occurrence was scored with hypergeometric tests, and a repertoire-size bias correction was applied to TCR pairs. In a later analysis, false discovery rates were estimated by permuting HLA or CMV assignments 20 times. In a later analysis, co-occurring TCRs were grouped using DBSCAN, and TCRdist sequence similarity was added for clustering within HLA-allele-positive subsets. Co-occurrence clustering excluded repertoires with fewer than 30,000 or more than 120,000 public chains, plus five with anomalous nucleotide sharing. In TCRdb, the immuneACCESS table is reduced to in-frame sequences with V and J assigned. These tables do not hold every clone; where another copy was compared, an unresolved V gene accounts for under half, and the others remain unexplained. V and J calls and clone size follow that table, whereas D and trimming were derived from the DNA. This sample's records show about 34,000 clones. Around 3.3% of the sample rests with the top ten.

The CDR3 sequence holds 13 residues, the cysteine and phenylalanine included. Only the CDR3 region is kept as DNA, spanning 39 bases read in frame from base 1. The germline V gene (reference sequence) yields LNHDA for CDR1 and SQIVND for CDR2. V loses 11 bases of germline sequence and J loses 2 bases, and the interval between the two ends is 15 bases. Material: PBMCs. Recombination joined TRBV19 with TRBJ1-1, with TRBD1 tentatively as D gene (5 bases match). The source of this sequence is a woman aged 40 to 50 in good health and CMV-seropositive. The DNA sequence is as follows: TGTGCCGTGATAGACAGAATCAACACTGAAGCTTTCTTT. Its protein product is CAVIDRINTEAFF. Reference TRBV19 and TRBJ1-1 genes cover what lies past the CDR3, so the full variable domain is DGGITQSPKYLFRKEGQNVTLSCEQNLNHDAMYWYRQDPGQGLRLIYYSQIVNDFQKGDIAEGYSVSREKKESFPLTVTSAQKNPTAFYLCAVIDRINTEAFFGQGTRLTVV.